The present entry profiles one TCR beta chain with its context. The antigen it recognizes is unknown. There are no base qualities to consult, and no much larger clone falls within one base. The data were obtained in a study of graft-versus-host responses after intestinal transplantation (dated by TCRdb to about 2021). Describing the broader study: Multivisceral, liver-intestinal, or isolated intestinal transplants were received by the recipients. All recipients received anti-thymocyte globulin induction followed by maintenance tacrolimus and steroids for around three years. Graft-versus-host and host-versus-graft alloreactive T cell clones were tracked in the graft, circulation and bone marrow after intestinal transplantation using bulk TCR-beta CDR3 sequencing. Alloreactive clones were identified by sequencing pre-transplant mixed lymphocyte reaction products and comparing them with unstimulated pre-transplant donor and recipient T cells. The cohort enrolled 20 to 30 intestinal transplant recipients including one retransplant, and a few patients lacking pretransplant specimens were excluded. A peak of at least 4% donor T cells among recipient peripheral blood mononuclear cells was the definition used for donor T cell macrochimerism. Samples from a few later patients were sequenced in-house on an Illumina MiSeq with MiXCR processing rather than by the commercial service.

Libraries were prepared through the immunoSEQ multiplex PCR assay. For most patients, genomic DNA was subjected to high-throughput TCR-beta CDR3 sequencing by Adaptive Biotechnologies. In the authors' own workflow: TCR sequencing data were retrieved from Adaptive's ImmunoSEQ software for around 18 patients, whereas a few other patients were processed with MiXCR and VDJtools. Because the origin of CDR3 nucleotide sequences shared between donor and recipient could not be assigned, those sequences were removed. At least 2-fold expansion over unstimulated cells and a minimum CFSE-low frequency of 0.002% (template counts) or 0.001% (read counts) were required for clones to be classified as alloreactive. Mappable clones were those detected in sequenced pre-transplant spleen, lymph node, or MLR CFSE-low populations of the donor or recipient. The cumulative frequency of alloreactive clones was calculated as a percentage of all sequences, weighted by copy number. This immuneACCESS table, as held by TCRdb, lists in-frame sequences with V and J called but not all clones. Of the missing ones, under half trace to an unresolved V gene in checked studies; the others have no known cause. The V and J calls and clone size are taken from that table; D and trimming were inferred from the DNA. The sample table holds 85,000 to 100,000 clones, of which roughly 82% were seen once. The ten largest make up more than 1.4% of the sample.

Blood samples were collected up to 4 times in the first month after transplant and then at least monthly when available. Counted from cysteine to phenylalanine, this CDR3 has 13 amino acids. The only DNA kept is the CDR3, 39 bases in frame from the first base. In the germline V gene (reference sequence), CDR1 corresponds to LNHDA and CDR2 to SQIVND. V loses 5 bases at its end and J loses 4 bases; junction bases beyond the gene matches: 2. What the authors observed across the whole study: Conclusions were limited by the relatively low number and heterogeneity of intestinal transplant patients. Early after transplant, declines in HvG clones were associated with peak levels of circulating GvH clones. In patients with donor T cell macrochimerism, the allografts had high GvH to HvG T cell clonal ratios. GvH clones were found in recipient bone marrow, and some of the GvH clones appeared earlier in ileal mucosa or blood, which is consistent with an intestinal mucosal origin.

Sequencing was performed on PBMCs, taken 255 days after intestinal transplant. Recombination linked TRBV19 to TRBJ2-1, with 7 bases matching TRBD1. This sequence was found in a human patient who received an intestinal transplant, so some T cells may come from the graft donor. This receptor carries the CDR3 CASSEGAYNEQFF. The DNA sequence is TGTGCCAGTAGTGAGGGGGCGTACAATGAGCAGTTCTTC.